The 21 T cell receptor beta chains below all came from one sample that was sequenced in a study of blood T cell repertoires in COVID-19. Some clones are missing from TCRdb's copy, which holds only in-frame ones; the method was immunoSEQ multiplex PCR. The data hold some 350,000 clones, with around nine tenths observed a single time. Sequencing used peripheral blood. These receptors originate from a human donor in a cohort sampled during active COVID-19.

V gene TRBV11-2 combines with J gene TRBJ2-5; D might be TRBD2 (5 bases). Germline lookup yields CDR1 SGHAT and CDR2 FQNNGV. The CDR3 is made up of 13 amino acids. Trimming stripped 5 bases from V and 4 bases from J, with 11 bases between. This chain's CDR3 is CASSPTRRETQYF. The CDR3 region has the DNA TGTGCCAGCAGCCCAACTAGACGAGAGACCCAGTACTTC.

CDR3 residues: CASSLRTPEQFF. For the CDR3, the DNA is TGTGCCAGCAGCTTACGGACACCCGAGCAGTTCTTC. The chain couples TRBV5-4 to TRBJ2-1; D possibly corresponds to TRBD1 (5 bases). The V gene lost 2 bases and the J gene lost 10 bases, with 10 bases spanning the gap. Germline V gene lookup returns CDR1 SGHNT and CDR2 YYREEE (reference sequence). The CDR3 sequence is 12 residues long.

The chain's CDR3 is CASSPGQYNQPQHF. For the CDR3, the DNA is TGTGCCAGCAGCCCTGGACAGTACAATCAGCCCCAGCATTTT. The chain uses TRBV7-9 and TRBJ1-5; D may be TRBD1 (6 bases). In germline, CDR1 is SEHNR, CDR2 FQNEAQ (reference sequence). This CDR3 has 14 amino acids. V lost 5 bases and J 3 bases, leaving 11 bases between the germline ends.

The rearrangement uses TRBV9 and TRBJ1-6; 9 bases fit TRBD1. The CDR3 has 14 residues. The V segment lost 7 bases and the J segment 10 bases; nucleotides outside the gene matches: 9. Germline CDR1 is SGDLS and CDR2 is YYNGEE. DNA for the CDR3: TGTGCCAGCGGGAGGACAGGGGATTTCTCACCCCTCCACTTT. Translation: CASGRTGDFSPLHF.

This clone turned up a few times. The chain is built from TRBV9 and TRBJ2-3; TRBD2 aligns across 12 bases. CDR3 length equals 15 residues. V gave up 0 bases and J gave up 5 bases; unmatched junction bases: 1. From germline, CDR1 is SGDLS and CDR2 YYNGEE. The CDR3 DNA reads as TGTGCCAGCAGCGTAGTGGGACTAGCGGGAGATACGCAGTATTTT. Translating it yields CASSVVGLAGDTQYF.

This chain uses TRBV19 with TRBJ2-5; 15 positions agree with TRBD2. Germline CDR1 is LNHDA and CDR2 is SQIVND (reference sequence). V lost 4 bases, J lost 5 bases, and 5 bases stayed unmatched. This CDR3 has 16 amino acids. Here the CDR3 reads CASSTGTSGRTETQYF. The CDR3 DNA follows: TGTGCCAGTAGTACGGGGACTAGCGGGAGGACGGAGACCCAGTACTTC.

The chain recombines TRBV5-6 with TRBJ2-1, with a possible D match to TRBD1 (6 bases). Germline V gene lookup returns CDR1 SGHDT and CDR2 YYEEEE. Trimming removed 4 bases from V and 8 bases from J, with 13 bases in between. CDR3 length: 13 amino acids. The CDR3 nucleotides are TGTGCCAGCAGCGCAAATGGGGGCGATGAGCAGTTCTTC. Its translation is CASSANGGDEQFF.

The V and J genes are TRBV27 and TRBJ1-1; D remains ambiguous. V was clipped by 5 bases and J by 4 bases, with 11 bases between them. CDR3 size: 13 residues. Germline V gene sequence: CDR1 MNHEY, CDR2 SMNVEV (reference sequence). This CDR3 is CASSVGRFTEAFF. CDR3 DNA sequence: TGTGCCAGCAGTGTCGGGAGGTTCACTGAAGCTTTCTTT.

This chain links TRBV9 with TRBJ2-1; D is ambiguous. Germline lookup yields CDR1 SGDLS and CDR2 YYNGEE. CDR3 size: 15 residues. The V gene lost 0 bases and the J gene lost 4 bases, with 11 bases spanning the gap. The CDR3 nucleotides read TGTGCCAGCAGCGTAGCCGGTGAGATATACAATGAGCAGTTCTTC. Translating gives CASSVAGEIYNEQFF.

The chain recombines TRBV7-2 with TRBJ2-5; D not resolved. The germline V gene has CDR1 SGHTA and CDR2 FQGNSA. The CDR3 is made up of 14 amino acids. The V end lost 4 bases, the J end lost 5 bases, and 14 bases lay between the germline ends. The CDR3 loop reads CASSSSAATETQYF. DNA of the CDR3: TGTGCCAGCAGCTCCTCGGCGGCAACGGAGACCCAGTACTTC. Full variable domain (remainder filled in from reference TRBV7-2 and TRBJ2-5): GAGVSQSPSNKVTEKGKDVELRCDPISGHTALYWYRQSLGQGLEFLIYFQGNSAPDKSGLPSDRFSAERTGGSVSTLTIQRTQQEDSAVYLCASSSSAATETQYFGPGTRLLVL.

This clone was observed once. The J gene is TRBJ1-2, the V gene TRBV5-6; TRBD1 matches at 7 bases. In germline, CDR1 is SGHDT, CDR2 YYEEEE. The CDR3 is 16 amino acids. With V trimmed by 5 bases and J by 3 bases, 13 bases remained unmatched. CDR3 DNA: TGTGCCAGCAGACCCGTAGACAGGGAAGCGGACTATGGCTACACCTTC. Protein sequence: CASRPVDREADYGYTF. The variable domain in full, with the rest retrieved from reference TRBV5-6 and TRBJ1-2, is DAGVTQSPTHLIKTRGQQVTLRCSPKSGHDTVSWYQQALGQGPQFIFQYYEEEERQRGNFPDRFSGHQFPNYSSELNVNALLLGDSALYLCASRPVDREADYGYTFGSGTRLTVV.

Of note for this clone: Additional DNA sequences in this sample encode the identical CDR3. The genes are TRBV2 and TRBJ2-1; D uncertain. Germline lookup yields CDR1 SNHLY and CDR2 FYNNEI. V was cut by 5 bases and J by 7 bases, with 3 bases left in between. This CDR3 contains 10 residues. CDR3 loop: CASSLNEQFF. The CDR3 DNA reads TGTGCCAGCAGTTTAAATGAGCAGTTCTTC.

The chain is built from TRBV24-1 and TRBJ1-2, with no clear D. With 4 bases removed from V and 3 bases from J, the gap between germline ends came to 11 bases. Looked up from germline, CDR1 is KGHDR and CDR2 is SFDVKD. The CDR3 length is 14 residues. CDR3 DNA sequence: TGTGCCACCAGTGACGCTACTACCCACTATGGCTACACCTTC. Amino acids: CATSDATTHYGYTF.

The chain joins TRBV29-1 to TRBJ1-2, with a tentative D call TRBD1 (6 bases). The CDR3 consists of 13 residues. CDR1 is SQVTM and CDR2 is ANQGSEA in the germline V gene. The V end lost 3 bases, the J end lost 1 base, and 9 bases lay between the germline ends. This chain's CDR3 is CSVDLQGNYGYTF. Written as DNA, the CDR3 is TGCAGCGTTGACCTACAGGGTAACTATGGCTACACCTTC.

The chain links TRBV7-3 to TRBJ2-7; 9 bases line up with TRBD1. The germline CDR1 and CDR2 sequences are SGHTA and FQGTGA. The V segment lost 5 bases and the J segment 5 bases; nucleotides outside the gene matches: 7. This CDR3 is built from 14 residues. The CDR3: CASSPRTGADEQYF. CDR3 in DNA: TGTGCCAGCAGCCCACGGACAGGGGCTGACGAGCAGTACTTC.

The V gene is TRBV7-9, the J gene TRBJ2-2; D is possibly TRBD2 (5 bases). The CDR3 spans 15 residues. The germline gives CDR1 SEHNR, CDR2 FQNEAQ (reference sequence). V was trimmed by 5 bases and J by 4 bases, leaving 14 bases between them. The CDR3 here is CASSPRTGLTGELFF. CDR3 nucleotide sequence: TGTGCCAGCAGCCCAAGGACTGGGCTCACCGGGGAGCTGTTTTTT.

The V and J genes are TRBV5-1 and TRBJ2-1; no firm D call. The length of the CDR3 is 15 residues. The V end was cut by 5 bases, the J end by 5 bases, with 17 bases between. The germline gives CDR1 SGHRS, CDR2 YFSETQ. The CDR3 is CASRYEVVPHNEQFF. The CDR3 DNA reads TGCGCCAGCAGATATGAGGTCGTACCCCACAATGAGCAGTTCTTC.

The chain links TRBV2 to TRBJ1-5; D is ambiguous. Trimming removed 2 bases from V and 4 bases from J, with 9 bases in between. The CDR3 length is 14 residues. Germline V gene data show CDR1 as SNHLY and CDR2 as FYNNEI. As DNA, the CDR3 is TGTGCCAGCAGTGAATATGGAGGAAATCAGCCCCAGCATTTT. It codes for CASSEYGGNQPQHF.

The chain links TRBV29-1 to TRBJ2-1, with 8 nucleotides matching TRBD2. CDR1 is SQVTM, CDR2 ANQGSEA, per germline. Trimming at V came to 7 bases and at J to 2 bases, leaving 7 bases not matched to a gene. CDR3 length: 14 amino acids. CDR3 loop: CSAPGAGAYNEQFF. CDR3 DNA: TGCAGCGCCCCGGGAGCGGGAGCCTACAATGAGCAGTTCTTC.

The chain joins TRBV5-6 to TRBJ2-5; D is unclear. From germline, CDR1 is SGHDT and CDR2 YYEEEE. The CDR3 consists of 12 residues. The germline V and J ends were trimmed by 3 bases and 5 bases, with 8 bases remaining between them. The CDR3 bases are TGTGCCAGCAGCTCAGTCGGGGAGACCCAGTACTTC. Translating gives CASSSVGETQYF.

The chain employs TRBV7-9 and TRBJ1-6; 9 bases are a match to TRBD1. The CDR3 runs 13 residues. The ends lost 11 bases at V and 10 bases at J; junction bases unmatched: 9. The germline V gene encodes CDR1 SEHNR and CDR2 FQNEAQ (reference sequence). As DNA, the CDR3 is TGTGCCTCCTCGGGACAGGGAGACTCACCCCTCCACTTT. It encodes CASSGQGDSPLHF.